The 9 T cell receptor beta chains presented below share a single source sample, sequenced in a study of T-cell memory formation after mild COVID-19. Using its own MiXCR run on the 5' RACE reads, TCRdb lists one record per CDR3 protein. This sample has some 100,000 distinct CDR3 sequences, with approximately 12% found just once. Sequencing was performed on PBMCs or a T cell subset sorted from them (not recorded which). These receptors all come from a man aged 18-30 years who had mild COVID-19 (a few samples of this study predate the infection). Cell type and time point are not known.

This clonotype was counted only a few times. V gene TRBV15 combines with J gene TRBJ1-3; D gene uncertain. This CDR3 contains 13 residues. CDR1 LNHNV and CDR2 YYDKDF come from the germline V gene (reference sequence). The V and J ends lost 6 bases and 1 base respectively, with 7 bases between them. CDR3 in DNA: TGTGCCACCAGGGAAGGGTCTGGAAACACCATATATTTT. Amino acid sequence: CATREGSGNTIYF.

The chain carries TRBV28 and TRBJ2-2; D perhaps matches TRBD1 (5 bases). Germline values: CDR1 MDHEN, CDR2 SYDVKM. This CDR3 region has 15 residues. V shed 6 bases and J shed 0 bases, with 11 bases lying between them. The CDR3 here is CASRPGRANTGELFF. The CDR3 DNA reads TGTGCCAGCAGGCCGGGCAGGGCGAACACCGGGGAGCTGTTTTTT. Supplemented by reference TRBV28 and TRBJ2-2, the full variable domain reads DVKVTQSSRYLVKRTGEKVFLECVQDMDHENMFWYRQDPGLGLRLIYFSYDVKMKEKGDIPEGYSVSREKKERFSLILESASTNQTSMYLCASRPGRANTGELFFGEGSRLTVL.

The rearrangement links TRBV5-5 to TRBJ2-5; 11 nucleotides align to TRBD2. This CDR3 is 15 amino acids long. V shed 1 base, J shed 5 bases, and the junction held 4 bases outside the gene matches. Per germline, CDR1 SGHKS and CDR2 YYEKEE (reference sequence). The CDR3 sequence is CASSLFSGGAETQYF. The CDR3 DNA is TGTGCCAGCAGCTTGTTTAGCGGGGGGGCCGAGACCCAGTACTTC.

This clonotype was counted only a few times. This chain joins TRBV24-1 and TRBJ1-2; D is perhaps TRBD1 (5 bases). The CDR3 is 17 amino acids. The germline gives CDR1 KGHDR, CDR2 SFDVKD. Trimming shortened V by 0 bases and J by 4 bases, and 17 bases separated the two germline ends. CDR3 sequence: CATSDLRAGDWIYGYTF. In nucleotides, the CDR3 is TGTGCCACCAGTGATTTGCGGGCGGGGGATTGGATCTATGGCTACACCTTC.

This clonotype was seen at least ten times. CDR3 DNA sequence: TGTGCCAGCAGCTTAATGACAACGTACCAAGAGACCCAGTACTTC. This encodes CASSLMTTYQETQYF. The rearrangement links TRBV7-9 to TRBJ2-5; no reliable D call. V was trimmed by 2 bases and J by 0 bases, leaving 10 bases between them. CDR1 and CDR2 from the germline V gene are SEHNR and FQNEAQ (reference sequence). The CDR3 totals 15 residues.

A few counts support this clonotype. The chain joins TRBV27 to TRBJ2-3, with a weak D call TRBD2 (6 bases). V dropped 5 bases and J dropped 4 bases, with 13 bases sitting between them. Per the germline V gene, CDR1 is MNHEY and CDR2 is SMNVEV (reference sequence). CDR3 size: 14 residues. The CDR3 nucleotides are TGTGCCAGCAGTGGTCTAGCGATCGCAGATACGCAGTATTTT. Encoded protein: CASSGLAIADTQYF.

There are many counts of this clonotype. The rearrangement links TRBV20-1 to TRBJ1-5; D perhaps matches TRBD1 (6 bases). V dropped 0 bases and J dropped 4 bases, with 13 bases sitting between them. Looked up from germline, CDR1 is DFQATT and CDR2 is SNEGSKA (reference sequence). The CDR3 contains 15 residues. The CDR3 sequence is CSARDRGTTNQPQHF. The CDR3 DNA follows: TGCAGTGCTAGAGATAGGGGGACGACAAATCAGCCCCAGCATTTT.

This sequence joins TRBV24-1 and TRBJ2-7; tentative D call: TRBD1 (6 bases). Germline CDR1 KGHDR, CDR2 SFDVKD. CDR3 size: 12 residues. Trimming took 9 bases from V and 5 from J, leaving 13 bases between them. Here the CDR3 reads CATHTGRDEQYF. CDR3 DNA sequence: TGTGCCACCCATACAGGGCGAGACGAGCAGTACTTC.

There are many counts of this clonotype. V and J are TRBV4-1 and TRBJ2-3; D not certain. Germline V gives CDR1 MGHRA, CDR2 YSYEKL. V gave up 4 bases and J gave up 0 bases, with 8 bases separating them. The CDR3 has 14 amino acids. The CDR3 DNA follows: TGCGCCAGCAGCCTCCTAACTAGCACAGATACGCAGTATTTT. It is translated as CASSLLTSTDTQYF.